This T cell receptor beta chain was captured by sequencing in a study of blood T cell repertoires in COVID-19. Study information: The United States, Italy and Spain provided the acute and convalescent COVID-19 samples. Nucleic acid was either cDNA or gDNA, and it came from T cells, B-cell-depleted T cells, or PBMCs.

Source study methods: Reference gene primers were amplified, and this amplification served to estimate nucleated cell counts. Here immunoSEQ multiplex PCR was the method, and the copy in TCRdb shows in-frame clones only, minus some. Clone size and the V and J calls come from that table; the DNA yielded D and trimming. The sample contains some 81,000 clones, 90% to 95% of which appear only once. Germline lookup yields CDR1 SGHAT and CDR2 FQNNGV. The ends lost 2 bases at V and 5 bases at J; junction bases unmatched: 6. CDR3 length: 15 amino acids. The sequencing sample was made of peripheral blood. The V call is TRBV11-2, the J call TRBJ2-1, with 7 bases fitting TRBD2. The clonotype originates from a human donor with active COVID-19. The donor label of this sample is uncertain. The CDR3 sequence is CASSLTFGTNNEQFF. CDR3 nucleotides: TGTGCCAGCAGCTTAACATTCGGGACTAACAATGAGCAGTTCTTC.